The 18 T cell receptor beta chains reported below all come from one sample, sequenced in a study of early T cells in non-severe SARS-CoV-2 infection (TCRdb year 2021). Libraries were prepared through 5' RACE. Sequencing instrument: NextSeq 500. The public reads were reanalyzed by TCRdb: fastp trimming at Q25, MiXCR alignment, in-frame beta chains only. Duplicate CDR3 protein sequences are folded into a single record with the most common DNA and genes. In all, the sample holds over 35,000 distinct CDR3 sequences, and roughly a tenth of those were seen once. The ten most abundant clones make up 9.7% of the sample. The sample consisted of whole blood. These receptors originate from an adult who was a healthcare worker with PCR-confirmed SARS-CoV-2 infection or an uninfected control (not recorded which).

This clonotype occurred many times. For the CDR3, the DNA is TGCAGTGCCATCCCGAACGGGGAGGGAGGGGCTGAAGCTTTCTTT. As protein: CSAIPNGEGGAEAFF. The J gene is TRBJ1-1, the V gene TRBV20-1, with a weak D call TRBD1 (5 bases). Trimming removed 6 bases from V and 6 bases from J, with 23 bases in between. Germline V CDR1 and CDR2: DFQATT, SNEGSKA (reference sequence). The CDR3 covers 15 residues.

CDR3 DNA sequence: TGTGCCAGCAGCTGGGACAGGGAAGGGACCCAGTACTTC. Encoded protein: CASSWDREGTQYF. The chain has TRBV12-3 or TRBV12-4 and TRBJ2-5, with TRBD1 matching 9 bases. V lost 6 bases and J lost 7; bases outside the gene matches: 6. The CDR3 extends over 13 amino acids.

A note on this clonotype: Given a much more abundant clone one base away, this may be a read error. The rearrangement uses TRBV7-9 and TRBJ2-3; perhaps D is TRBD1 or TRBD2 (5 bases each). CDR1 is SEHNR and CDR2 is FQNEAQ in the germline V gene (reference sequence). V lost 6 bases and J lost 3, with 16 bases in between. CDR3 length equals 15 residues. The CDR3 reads CASRSWGGLTDTQYF. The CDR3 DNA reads TGTGCCAGCAGGTCATGGGGCGGACTTACAGATACGCAGTATTTT.

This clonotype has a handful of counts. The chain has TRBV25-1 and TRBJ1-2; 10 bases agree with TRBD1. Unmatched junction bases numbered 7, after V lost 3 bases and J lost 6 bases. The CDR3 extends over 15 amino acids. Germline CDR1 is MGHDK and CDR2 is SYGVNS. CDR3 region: CASSDPGTGVDGYTF. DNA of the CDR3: TGTGCCAGCAGTGATCCCGGGACAGGGGTTGATGGCTACACCTTC.

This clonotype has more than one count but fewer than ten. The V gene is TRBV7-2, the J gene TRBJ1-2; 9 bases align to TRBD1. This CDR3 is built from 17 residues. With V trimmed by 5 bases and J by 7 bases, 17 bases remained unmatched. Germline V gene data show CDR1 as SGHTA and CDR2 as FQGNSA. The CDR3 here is CASSNPGSGQGKRGYTF. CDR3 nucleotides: TGTGCCAGCAGCAACCCAGGTTCGGGACAGGGAAAACGTGGCTACACCTTC.

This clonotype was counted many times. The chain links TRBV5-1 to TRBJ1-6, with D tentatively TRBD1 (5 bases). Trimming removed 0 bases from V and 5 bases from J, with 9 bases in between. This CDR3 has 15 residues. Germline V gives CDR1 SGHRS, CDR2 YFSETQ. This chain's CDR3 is CASSLAGGDNSPLHF. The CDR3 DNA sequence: TGCGCCAGCAGCTTGGCGGGGGGGGATAATTCACCCCTCCACTTT.

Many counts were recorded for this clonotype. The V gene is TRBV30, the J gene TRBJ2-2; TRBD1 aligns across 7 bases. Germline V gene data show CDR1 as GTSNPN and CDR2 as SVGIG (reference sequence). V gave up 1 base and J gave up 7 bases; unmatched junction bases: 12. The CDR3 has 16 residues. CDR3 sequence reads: CAWSGTDRPLVGELFF. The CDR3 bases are TGTGCCTGGAGTGGAACGGACAGGCCCCTCGTCGGGGAGCTGTTTTTT.

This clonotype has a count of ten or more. CDR3 loop: CASSSQAQGYEQYF. As DNA, the CDR3 is TGTGCCAGCAGCTCACAAGCACAGGGCTACGAGCAGTACTTC. This chain connects TRBV7-2 to TRBJ2-7; D is possibly TRBD1 (6 bases). The germline gives CDR1 SGHTA, CDR2 FQGNSA. Trimming removed 4 bases at V and 3 bases at J, with 13 bases between. The CDR3 has 14 residues.

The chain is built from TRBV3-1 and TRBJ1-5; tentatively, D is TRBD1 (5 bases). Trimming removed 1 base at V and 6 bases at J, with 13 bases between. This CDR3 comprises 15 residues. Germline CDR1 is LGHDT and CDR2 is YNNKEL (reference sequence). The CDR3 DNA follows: TGTGCCAGCAGCCAAGTGGCCGGGGGTAGTCAGCCCCAGCATTTT. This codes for CASSQVAGGSQPQHF.

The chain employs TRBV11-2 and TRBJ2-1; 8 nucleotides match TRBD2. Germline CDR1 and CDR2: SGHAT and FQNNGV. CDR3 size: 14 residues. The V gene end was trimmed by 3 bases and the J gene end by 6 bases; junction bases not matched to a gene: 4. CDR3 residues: CASSLGGGSNEQFF. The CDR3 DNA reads TGTGCCAGCAGCTTGGGCGGGGGGTCCAATGAGCAGTTCTTC.

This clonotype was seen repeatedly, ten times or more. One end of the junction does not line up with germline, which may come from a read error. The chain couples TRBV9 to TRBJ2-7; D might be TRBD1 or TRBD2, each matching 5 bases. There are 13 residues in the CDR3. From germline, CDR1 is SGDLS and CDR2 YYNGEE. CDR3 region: CASSESLRGPVDF. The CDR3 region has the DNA TGTGCCAGCAGCGAATCGCTTCGGGGACCGGTAGACTTC.

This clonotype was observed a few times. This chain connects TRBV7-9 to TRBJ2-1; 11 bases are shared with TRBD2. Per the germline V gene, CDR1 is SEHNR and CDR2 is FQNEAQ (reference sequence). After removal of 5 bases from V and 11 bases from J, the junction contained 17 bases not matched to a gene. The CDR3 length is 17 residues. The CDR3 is CASSPIGLAGGSGQQFF. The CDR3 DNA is TGTGCCAGCAGCCCTATTGGGCTAGCGGGGGGATCGGGCCAGCAGTTCTTC.

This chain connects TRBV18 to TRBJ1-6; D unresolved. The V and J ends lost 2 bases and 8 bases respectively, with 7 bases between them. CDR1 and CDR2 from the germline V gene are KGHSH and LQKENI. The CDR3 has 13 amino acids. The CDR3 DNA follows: TGTGCCAGCTCACCAGGACTGGATTCACCCCTCCACTTT. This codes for CASSPGLDSPLHF.

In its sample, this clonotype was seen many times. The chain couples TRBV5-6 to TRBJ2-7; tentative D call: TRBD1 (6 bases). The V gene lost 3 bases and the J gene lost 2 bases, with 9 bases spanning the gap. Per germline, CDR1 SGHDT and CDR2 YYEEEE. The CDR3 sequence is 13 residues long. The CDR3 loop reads CASSSTGPYEQYF. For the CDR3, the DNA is TGTGCCAGCAGCTCGACAGGTCCCTACGAGCAGTACTTC. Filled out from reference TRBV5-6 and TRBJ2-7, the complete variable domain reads DAGVTQSPTHLIKTRGQQVTLRCSPKSGHDTVSWYQQALGQGPQFIFQYYEEEERQRGNFPDRFSGHQFPNYSSELNVNALLLGDSALYLCASSSTGPYEQYFGPGTRLTVT.

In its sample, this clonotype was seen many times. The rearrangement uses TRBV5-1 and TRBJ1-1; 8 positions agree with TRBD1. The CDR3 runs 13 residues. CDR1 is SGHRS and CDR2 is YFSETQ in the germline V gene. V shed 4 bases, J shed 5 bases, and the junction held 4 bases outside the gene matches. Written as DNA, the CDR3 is TGCGCCAGCAGCCAACAGGGGGGGACTGAAGCTTTCTTT. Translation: CASSQQGGTEAFF.

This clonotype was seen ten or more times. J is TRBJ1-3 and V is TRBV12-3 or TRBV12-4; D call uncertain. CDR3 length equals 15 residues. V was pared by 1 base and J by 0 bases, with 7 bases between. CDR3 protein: CASSLVAASGNTIYF. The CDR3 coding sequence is TGTGCCAGCAGTTTAGTGGCAGCCTCTGGAAACACCATATATTTT.

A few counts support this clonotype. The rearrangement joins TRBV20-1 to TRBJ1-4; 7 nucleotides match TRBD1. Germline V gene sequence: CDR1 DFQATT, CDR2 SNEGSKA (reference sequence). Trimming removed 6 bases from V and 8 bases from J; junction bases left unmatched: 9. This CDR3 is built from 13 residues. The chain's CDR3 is CSAGQVRAEKLFF. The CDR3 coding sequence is TGCAGTGCCGGACAGGTCCGGGCGGAAAAACTGTTTTTT.

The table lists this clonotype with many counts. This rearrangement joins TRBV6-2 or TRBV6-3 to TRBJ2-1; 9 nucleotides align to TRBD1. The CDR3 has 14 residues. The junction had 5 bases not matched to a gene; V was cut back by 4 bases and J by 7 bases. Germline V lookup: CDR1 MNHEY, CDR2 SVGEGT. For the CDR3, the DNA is TGTGCCAGCAGTTCTACGGGACAGGGAAATGAGCAGTTCTTC. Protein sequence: CASSSTGQGNEQFF.